This TCR beta chain was recovered during a study of blood T cells in healthy people across ages. Study context: Template-switching capture recovered about one barcoded beta molecule per two T cells. Notes on the study in general: Considered underestimates were the diversity estimates obtained from one million T cells. More naive CD4+ cells and higher diversity were found in long-lived than in aged donors.

Using a J-beta primer mix together with a sample-barcoded 5' primer, a second PCR was run for about 6 to 12 cycles. TCRdb itself ran the 5' RACE reads through MiXCR, one entry per CDR3 protein. The repertoire includes 850,000 to 1,100,000 distinct CDR3 sequences, more than 30% of them detected once, and under 15% sits in the top ten. As for this clonotype: Its antigen is unidentified.

The CDR3 has 15 amino acids. With 0 bases removed from V and 8 bases from J, the gap between germline ends came to 16 bases. CDR1 MGHRA and CDR2 YSYEKL come from the germline V gene. The V and J genes are TRBV4-1 and TRBJ1-2; D gene unclear. This TCR came from a man aged 18 to 30 in good health. Sequenced material: blood. The DNA for the CDR3 is TGCGCCAGCAGCCAAGATCCGGTGAACCGGCTCGGCTACACCTTC. Its protein is CASSQDPVNRLGYTF.